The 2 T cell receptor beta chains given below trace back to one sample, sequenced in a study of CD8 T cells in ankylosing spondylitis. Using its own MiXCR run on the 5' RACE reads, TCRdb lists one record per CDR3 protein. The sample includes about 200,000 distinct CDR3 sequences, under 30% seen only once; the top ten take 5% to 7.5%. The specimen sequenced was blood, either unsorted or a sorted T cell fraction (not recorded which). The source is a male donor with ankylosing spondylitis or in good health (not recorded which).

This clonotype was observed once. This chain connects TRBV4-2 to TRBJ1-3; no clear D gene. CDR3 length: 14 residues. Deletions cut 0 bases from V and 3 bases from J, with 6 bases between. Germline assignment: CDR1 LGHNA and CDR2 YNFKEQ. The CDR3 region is CASSQEAHGNTIYF. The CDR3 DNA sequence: TGTGCCAGCAGCCAAGAAGCTCATGGAAACACCATATATTTT.

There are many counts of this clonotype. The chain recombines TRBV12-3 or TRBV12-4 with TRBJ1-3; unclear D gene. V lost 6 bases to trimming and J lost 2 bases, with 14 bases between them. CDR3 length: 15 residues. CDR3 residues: CASSRSQKPGNTIYF. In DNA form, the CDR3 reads TGTGCCAGCAGCCGGTCCCAAAAGCCTGGAAACACCATATATTTT.